This is a list of T cell receptor beta chains from one sample in a study of beta chain features in type 1 diabetes. Clones were sequenced by immunoSEQ multiplex PCR, and TCRdb holds only the in-frame ones, with some missing. The data contain roughly 140,000 clones, around 8% of them singletons. The sample taken for sequencing was central memory CD4+ T cells from blood. The receptor set was obtained from a man between 18 and 35 years old in good health. Both conserved end residues are part of each CDR3. A D gene is named only where the DNA matches it firmly. Only some rows state a clone size, as once, few, many or a class for expanded clones.

clone_size | j_call | v_call | d_call | cdr3_nt | cdr3_aa
- | TRBJ2-7 | TRBV7-2 | - | TGTGCCAGCAGCTTGGGGGACTTTTACTCCTACGAGCAGTACTTC | CASSLGDFYSYEQYF
few | TRBJ2-5 | TRBV6-5 | - | TGTGCCAGCAACAAATACCGGACGGGAAGGGAGACCCAGTACTTC | CASNKYRTGRETQYF
- | TRBJ2-5 | TRBV7-2 | TRBD2 | TGTGCCAGCAGCCGGACTAGCGGGGAGACCCAGTACTTC | CASSRTSGETQYF
- | TRBJ2-3 | TRBV7-9 | - | TGTGCCAGCAGCTTAGCCCGGGCGGGAGATACGCAGTATTTT | CASSLARAGDTQYF
- | TRBJ2-1 | TRBV5-6 | TRBD1 | TGTGCCAGCAGCTTGGGACAGGGTCTCAATGAGCAGTTCTTC | CASSLGQGLNEQFF
few | TRBJ2-2 | TRBV10-3 | TRBD2 | TGTGCCCATGGGAGCGGGAGTTCTACCACCGGGGAGCTGTTTTTT | CAHGSGSSTTGELFF
few | TRBJ1-1 | TRBV5-6 | TRBD1 | TGTGCCAGCAGCTTAGGACAGGAGAGAAGGGCTTTCTTT | CASSLGQERRAFF
- | TRBJ2-1 | TRBV7-9 | TRBD2 | TGTGCCAGCAGCCCCTTAGCGGGGCGCGCCCTATACAATGAGCAGTTCTTC | CASSPLAGRALYNEQFF
few | TRBJ1-4 | TRBV15 | - | TGTGCCACCAGCAGAGATTCGACAGATGAAAAACTGTTTTTT | CATSRDSTDEKLFF
- | TRBJ2-2 | TRBV6-1 | - | TGTGCCAGCAGGTCTCTAGCTGACGCCGGGGAGCTGTTTTTT | CASRSLADAGELFF
- | TRBJ2-1 | TRBV11-3 | - | TGTGCCAGCAGCCCCAACAGGGCCTCCTACAATGAGCAGTTCTTC | CASSPNRASYNEQFF
many | TRBJ2-3 | TRBV5-6 | TRBD2 | TGTGCCAGCAGCTTGCGTCTAGCGGGACGGACAGATACGCAGTATTTT | CASSLRLAGRTDTQYF
many | TRBJ1-2 | TRBV18 | - | TGTGCCAGCTCACCACCGACCAGGACTTATGGCTACACCTTC | CASSPPTRTYGYTF
few | TRBJ2-1 | TRBV6-6 | TRBD2 | TGTGCCAGCAGTTCCCGGGGGAGGGCTGGGGGTGAGCAGTTCTTC | CASSSRGRAGGEQFF
few | TRBJ2-7 | TRBV5-6 | TRBD1 | TGTGCCAGCAGCCGGGACAGGGCGGATGAGCAGTACTTC | CASSRDRADEQYF
- | TRBJ2-6 | TRBV19 | - | TGTGCCAGTAGTACTCGTACACATCCCTCCGGGGCCAACGTCCTGACTTTC | CASSTRTHPSGANVLTF
- | TRBJ2-4 | TRBV4-2 | TRBD2 | TGTGCCAGCAGCCAAGTTGCGTTGTCTAGCGGGAAGATCCAGTACTTC | CASSQVALSSGKIQYF
few | TRBJ1-1 | TRBV27 | - | TGTGCCAGCAGTTTATTAGGAGGTAGCACTGAAGCTTTCTTT | CASSLLGGSTEAFF
many | TRBJ2-5 | TRBV6-1 | - | TGTGCCAGCAGCAGAGAATCTAGGGAGACCCAGTACTTC | CASSRESRETQYF
- | TRBJ2-5 | TRBV7-2 | TRBD2 | TGTGCCAGCAGCATACAACCTAGCGGACAAGAGACCCAGTACTTC | CASSIQPSGQETQYF
many | TRBJ1-2 | TRBV30 | - | TGTGCCTGGAGTGTAACGGTTCTCTATGGCTACACCTTC | CAWSVTVLYGYTF
few | TRBJ2-1 | TRBV5-1 | - | TGCGCCAGCAGCTTGGACTACGGAGATTACAATGAGCAGTTCTTC | CASSLDYGDYNEQFF
- | TRBJ2-7 | TRBV6-6 | TRBD2 | TGTGCCAGCAGTCCCACCGGAGCGGGAGCCCCGTACTTC | CASSPTGAGAPYF
many | TRBJ1-2 | TRBV25-1 | TRBD1 | TGTGCCAGTGGGACAGGCTATGGCTACACCTTC | CASGTGYGYTF
- | TRBJ1-1 | TRBV7-2 | - | TGTGCCAGCAGCCCCCTAAGGGGTCAGAAGAACACTGAAGCTTTCTTT | CASSPLRGQKNTEAFF
- | TRBJ2-5 | TRBV5-1 | TRBD2 | TGCGCCAGCAGCTTGGAACCGAGCGGGGGGGGCAGAAAGACCCAGTACTTC | CASSLEPSGGGRKTQYF
few | TRBJ2-5 | TRBV4-3 | TRBD2 | TGCGCCAGCAGCCAAGGGCCGGCGACTAGCGGGTACCAAGAGACCCAGTACTTC | CASSQGPATSGYQETQYF
- | TRBJ2-7 | TRBV18 | - | TGTGCCAGCTCACTGGCAGGACAATCCTACGAGCAGTACTTC | CASSLAGQSYEQYF
few | TRBJ1-5 | TRBV11-2 | - | TGTGCCAGCAGCTTAATCGAGGGTCAGCCCCAGCATTTT | CASSLIEGQPQHF
- | TRBJ2-7 | TRBV7-8 | - | TGTGCCAGCAGCAGGCTAGCAGGCTACGAGCAGTACTTC | CASSRLAGYEQYF
- | TRBJ1-2 | TRBV19 | TRBD1 | TGTGCCAGTAGTATGGGGGACAGCGACATATTTAACTATGGCTACACCTTC | CASSMGDSDIFNYGYTF
few | TRBJ2-5 | TRBV7-2 | - | TGTGCCAGCAGCAAACAATTAAACCAAGAGACCCAGTACTTC | CASSKQLNQETQYF
- | TRBJ2-2 | TRBV30 | TRBD2 | TGTGCCGGAGGGACTAGCGTCACCGGGGAGCTGTTTTTT | CAGGTSVTGELFF
- | TRBJ1-2 | TRBV2 | TRBD1 | TGTGCCAGCAGTGGACAGGGGGTAGGCGGCTACACCTTC | CASSGQGVGGYTF
few | TRBJ2-1 | TRBV9 | TRBD1 | TGTGCCAGCAGCGGGGACAGGGGGCATTACAATGAGCAGTTCTTC | CASSGDRGHYNEQFF
- | TRBJ2-5 | TRBV28 | TRBD1 | TGTGCCAGCAGTTCGGGACAGGATGGGGAGACCCAGTACTTC | CASSSGQDGETQYF
- | TRBJ2-6 | TRBV27 | - | TGTGCCAGCCGACAGGCCCTGGGGGCCAACGTCCTGACTTTC | CASRQALGANVLTF
few | TRBJ2-4 | TRBV6-5 | TRBD1 | TGTGCCAGCAGTTCGGACAGGCTCCTAGCCAAAAACATTCAGTACTTC | CASSSDRLLAKNIQYF
few | TRBJ2-1 | TRBV19 | TRBD2 | TGTGCCAGTAGTCCCCTTGGGACTAGCGGAGCCTACAATGAGCAGTTCTTC | CASSPLGTSGAYNEQFF
few | TRBJ2-1 | TRBV15 | - | TGTGCCACCAGCTTACCCGGGATCAAATCCTACAATGAGCAGTTCTTC | CATSLPGIKSYNEQFF
- | TRBJ2-5 | TRBV5-4 | TRBD1 | TGTGCCAGCAGCCGGCCTCCGGGACAGAAAGAGACCCAGTACTTC | CASSRPPGQKETQYF
- | TRBJ2-3 | TRBV7-9 | TRBD1 | TGTGCCAGCAGCTTAGTAACCCAGGGGGCGGGCACAGATACGCAGTATTTT | CASSLVTQGAGTDTQYF
few | TRBJ2-4 | TRBV11-2 | TRBD1 | TGTGCCAGCAGCACTCCACGACAGGGGGGCAAAAACATTCAGTACTTC | CASSTPRQGGKNIQYF
many | TRBJ2-3 | TRBV29-1 | TRBD2 | TGCAGCGTCCTCATGGCTAGCGGAAGCACAGATACGCAGTATTTT | CSVLMASGSTDTQYF
few | TRBJ1-1 | TRBV7-2 | - | TGTGCCAGCAGCTTTTCGACAGGGAACACTGAAGCTTTCTTT | CASSFSTGNTEAFF
few | TRBJ2-3 | TRBV2 | TRBD2 | TGTGCCGGCCGGGGGGGCCGTAGCACAGATACGCAGTATTTT | CAGRGGRSTDTQYF
- | TRBJ2-3 | TRBV5-4 | - | TGTGCCAGCAGCTCTCCGAGCACAGATACGCAGTATTTT | CASSSPSTDTQYF
few | TRBJ1-1 | TRBV7-6 | TRBD1 | TGTGCCAGCAGTTTTACACCGGGACAGGGGGGTACTGAAGCTTTCTTT | CASSFTPGQGGTEAFF
many | TRBJ2-2 | TRBV5-1 | TRBD2 | TGCGCCAGCAGCCTGGGACTAGCGGACCACGGGGAGCTGTTTTTT | CASSLGLADHGELFF
- | TRBJ2-2 | TRBV6-5 | - | TGTGCCAGCAGGGCCATCACCGGGGAGCTGTTTTTT | CASRAITGELFF
- | TRBJ1-4 | TRBV5-4 | - | TGTGCCAGCAGCCCGGAGGTGGTGGGTGGGAAACTGTTTTTT | CASSPEVVGGKLFF
few | TRBJ1-3 | TRBV30 | - | TGTGCCTGGAGTCCCGGGACACTCGGAAACACCATATATTTT | CAWSPGTLGNTIYF
- | TRBJ1-1 | TRBV10-3 | - | TGTGCCATCAGGGAAGGGAGGGATACGAACACTGAAGCTTTCTTT | CAIREGRDTNTEAFF
once | TRBJ2-2 | TRBV4-1 | TRBD2 | TGCGCCAGCAGCCAAGACAAAAGCGGGAGAAACCCGAACACCGGGGAGCTGTTTTTT | CASSQDKSGRNPNTGELFF
- | TRBJ2-3 | TRBV9 | - | TGTGCCAGCAGCGTAGGATTGGGCGGAGGATATGCGGATACGCAGTATTTT | CASSVGLGGGYADTQYF
- | TRBJ1-1 | TRBV5-1 | - | TGCGCCAGCAGCCCCGGCCGGGGGACCCAGGGCACTGAAGCTTTCTTT | CASSPGRGTQGTEAFF
- | TRBJ2-5 | TRBV18 | TRBD2 | TGTGCCAGCTCACCACGGCGGGAGGAGCTGGAGACCCAGTACTTC | CASSPRREELETQYF
- | TRBJ1-2 | TRBV4-1 | TRBD1 | TGCGCCAGCAGCCAAGGGACAGGGAATCGTGGCTACACCTTC | CASSQGTGNRGYTF
- | TRBJ2-3 | TRBV15 | TRBD2 | TGTGCCACCAGCAGAGATGCGCGGATTAGCGGGAACCGTATGGGTAAAGCAGATACGCAGTATTTT | CATSRDARISGNRMGKADTQYF
- | TRBJ2-7 | TRBV14 | - | TGTGCCAGCAGCCAAGGGTCAGGGGTCAACGAGCAGTACTTC | CASSQGSGVNEQYF